This TCR beta chain was sequenced for a study of T cell repertoires in cytomegalovirus infection (dated by TCRdb to the late 2010s). A note on the overall study: Recently identified HLA-C-restricted CMV epitopes, whose presentation resists viral immunomodulation, were targeted by peptide stimulations together with well-studied HLA-B-restricted epitopes. The HLA type of each donor mattered for the analysis, because public TCR beta signatures pointed to carriage of CMV infection along with the matching HLA type.

The full study reports these points: The ex vivo response was dominated by HLA-C-restricted CMV-specific TCR beta clonotypes, and the single most frequent clonotype in two of eight donors was supplied by these HLA-C-restricted clonotypes. In both this cohort and an independent roughly 400-donor cohort, the cumulative frequency of public TCR beta family members distinguished carriers of CMV infection plus the relevant HLA type.

CDR1 is given as SGHVS and CDR2 as FNYEAQ, both from the germline V gene. Relative to germline, V is missing 1 base and J is missing 4 bases, with 4 bases of the junction outside any gene match. Including cysteine and phenylalanine, the CDR3 has 15 amino acids. Only the CDR3 portion is preserved as DNA: 45 bases, with reading frame beginning at the first base. Sequenced on an Illumina HiSeq 1500. TCRdb itself trimmed the public reads at Q25 with fastp, ran MiXCR and retained productive beta chains. Records with the same CDR3 protein are collapsed into one entry carrying the most frequent genes and DNA. The sample has about 470,000 distinct CDR3 sequences on record, roughly 43% of them singletons. The ten most abundant clones make up roughly two fifths of the sample. This clonotype was detected a few times. The target of this receptor is not known. No per-base quality is available; no much larger clone lies one base away.

Sample treatment or condition, as interpreted from the label and publication: in vitro stimulation with specific CMV peptide epitopes to enrich CMV-specific T cells. Recombination connected TRBV7-6 to TRBJ2-5; 9 central bases correspond to TRBD1. This clonotype originated in a human donor in good health (CMV status not recorded). Some clones in this sample may be carry-over from other donors' samples. The sequenced sample was cultured PBMCs, obtained from culture after CMV antigen stimulation. The nucleotide sequence is given as TGTGCCAGCAGCTTAGGGGACAGGGAAGGAGAGACCCAGTACTTC. Its product reads: CASSLGDREGETQYF.